This T cell receptor (beta chain) was recorded in a study of blood T cell repertoires in COVID-19. Germline CDR1 LNHDA, CDR2 SQIVND (reference sequence). This CDR3 has 15 residues. V lost 7 bases to trimming and J lost 3 bases; unmatched junction nucleotides: 5. Libraries were prepared by immunoSEQ multiplex PCR; TCRdb keeps only in-frame clonotypes and omits some of them. This sample carries 140,000 to 150,000 clones, about four fifths of them seen once, and the ten largest clones take 3.5%. The sequenced sample was peripheral blood. The sequence came from a man between 70 and 80 years old who had recovered from COVID-19. The rearrangement links TRBV19 to TRBJ2-6, with 8 bases fitting TRBD1. The DNA of the CDR3 is TGTGCCAGTAAGAGACAGGGGTATGGGGCCAACGTCCTGACTTTC. It is translated as CASKRQGYGANVLTF. The whole variable domain, filled in from reference TRBV19 and TRBJ2-6, reads DGGITQSPKYLFRKEGQNVTLSCEQNLNHDAMYWYRQDPGQGLRLIYYSQIVNDFQKGDIAEGYSVSREKKESFPLTVTSAQKNPTAFYLCASKRQGYGANVLTFGAGSRLTVL.